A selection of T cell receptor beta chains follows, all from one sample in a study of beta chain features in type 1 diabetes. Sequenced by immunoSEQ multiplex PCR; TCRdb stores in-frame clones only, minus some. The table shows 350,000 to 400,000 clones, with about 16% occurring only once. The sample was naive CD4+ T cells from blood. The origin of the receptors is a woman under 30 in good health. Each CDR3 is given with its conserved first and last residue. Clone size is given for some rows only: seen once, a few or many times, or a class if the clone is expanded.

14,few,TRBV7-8,CASSWDRAYNEQFF
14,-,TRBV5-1,CASSQRLQGMGYTF
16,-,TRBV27,CASRRTSGRALPEQYF
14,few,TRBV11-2,CASSFGQFNEKLFF
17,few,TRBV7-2,CASSQTSRGLPSYEQYF
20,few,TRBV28,CASSSMTGMSSRSSRETQYF
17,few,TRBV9,CASSPIPGGPSYNEQFF
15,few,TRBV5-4,CASSFGRTYYNEQFF
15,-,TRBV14,CASSATSSWSYEQYF
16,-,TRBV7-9,CASSQGGSRLPNEQFF
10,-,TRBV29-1,CSVSGYEQYF
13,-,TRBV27,CAVGTVSYNEQFF
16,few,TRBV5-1,CASSTRDRGGGETQYF
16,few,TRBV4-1,CASSRTGTETYNEQFF
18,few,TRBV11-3,CASSLDSFGGGPGDTQYF
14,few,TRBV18,CASSPHPQDTEAFF
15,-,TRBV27,CASSLPGGRGNEQFF
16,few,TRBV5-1,CASSLAGGISNYGYTF
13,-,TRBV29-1,CSFRQGTSNEQFF
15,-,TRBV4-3,CASSQGPGGIYGYTF
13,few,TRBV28,CASSLDRTKPYTF
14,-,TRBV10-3,CAINDGRSSDTQYF
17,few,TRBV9,CASSLRLAGGRTDTQYF
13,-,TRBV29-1,CSVAGLGYTEAFF
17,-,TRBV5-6,CASSASGREASTDTQYF
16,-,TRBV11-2,CASSLSGASGYNEQFF
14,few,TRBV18,CASSPLEGHYEQYF
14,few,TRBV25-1,CASSEYGGDYGYTF
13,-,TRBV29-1,CSAEGGVTYEQYF
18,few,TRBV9,CASSAGDLAGAGYNEQFF
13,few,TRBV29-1,CSVDGQGADTQYF
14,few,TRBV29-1,CSVALPQGVTEAFF
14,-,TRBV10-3,CAISELSTTDTQYF
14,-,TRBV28,CASSFHGSNEKLFF
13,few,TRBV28,CASSFGRANEQYF
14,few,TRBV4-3,CASSQDGGIDTQYF
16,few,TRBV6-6,CASSFRLAGEVHEQYF
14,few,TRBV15,CATSRGRAPAEQFF
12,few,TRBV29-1,CSVGDRIYGYTF
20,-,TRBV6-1,CASSEVLAGGPLPAKNIQYF
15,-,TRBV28,CASSLGPITYNEQFF
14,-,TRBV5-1,CASSGGRLTDTQYF
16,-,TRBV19,CASSQRLAGNYNEQFF
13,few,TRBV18,CASSPRESGQTTF
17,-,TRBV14,CASSQGRDRAGNTEAFF
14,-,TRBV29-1,CSVGGLLNTGELFF
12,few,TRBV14,CASSPRGYEQYF
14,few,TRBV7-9,CASSLDREADEQYF
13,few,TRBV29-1,CSVGGQGYEKLFF
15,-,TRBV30,CAWSVGGMAADTQYF
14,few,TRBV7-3,CASSKTGERETQYF
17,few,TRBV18,CASSPGLSGVYSYEQYF
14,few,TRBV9,CASSADREYGKLFF
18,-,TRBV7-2,CASSLAPGLAGPRNEQFF
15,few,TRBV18,CASSRDRTYQETQYF
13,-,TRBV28,CASSAWTGGGYTF
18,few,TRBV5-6,CASSLEFGLAGGYYEQYF
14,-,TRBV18,CASSPPLPYNEQFF
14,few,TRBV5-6,CASSLRLAGAEQFF
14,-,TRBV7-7,CASSAGGTYNEQFF